This record looks at one T cell receptor (beta chain) sequence and its context. A junction end diverges from the germline sequence, so it may reflect a read error. This specimen comes from a study of blood T cell repertoires in COVID-19. TCRdb's table, derived via immunoSEQ multiplex PCR, lists solely in-frame clones and lacks some. The table records a few hundred thousand clones, more than 75% of them present only once. The specimen sequenced was PBMCs or T cells enriched from blood (not recorded which). The TCR sequence derives from a woman between 18 and 30 years old who had recovered from COVID-19.

The CDR3 sequence is CASSQDLSFLRF. The CDR3 DNA follows: TGCGCCAGCAGCCAAGACCTATCGTTTCTGCGCTTC. V gene TRBV4-1 combines with J gene TRBJ1-2, with unresolved D. Germline CDR1 MGHRA, CDR2 YSYEKL. This CDR3 contains 12 residues.